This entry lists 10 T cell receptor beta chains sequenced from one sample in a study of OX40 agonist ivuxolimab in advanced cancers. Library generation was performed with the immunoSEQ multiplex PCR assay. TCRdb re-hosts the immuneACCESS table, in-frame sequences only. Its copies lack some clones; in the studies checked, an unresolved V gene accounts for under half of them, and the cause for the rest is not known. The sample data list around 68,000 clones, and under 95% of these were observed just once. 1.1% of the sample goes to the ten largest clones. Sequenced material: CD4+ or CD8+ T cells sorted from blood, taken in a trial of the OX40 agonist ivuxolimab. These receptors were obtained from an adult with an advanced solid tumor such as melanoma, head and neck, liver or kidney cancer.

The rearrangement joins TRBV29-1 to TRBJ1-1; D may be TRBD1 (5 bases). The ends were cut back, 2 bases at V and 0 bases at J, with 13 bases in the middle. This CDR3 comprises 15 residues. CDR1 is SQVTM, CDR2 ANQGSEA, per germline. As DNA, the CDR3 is TGCAGCGTTGAATTTGGGGGGAGGTTGAACACTGAAGCTTTCTTT. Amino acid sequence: CSVEFGGRLNTEAFF. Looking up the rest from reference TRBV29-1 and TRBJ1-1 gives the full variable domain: SAVISQKPSRDICQRGTSLTIQCQVDSQVTMMFWYRQQPGQSLTLIATANQGSEATYESGFVIDKFPISRPNLTFSTLTVSNMSPEDSSIYLCSVEFGGRLNTEAFFGQGTRLTVV.

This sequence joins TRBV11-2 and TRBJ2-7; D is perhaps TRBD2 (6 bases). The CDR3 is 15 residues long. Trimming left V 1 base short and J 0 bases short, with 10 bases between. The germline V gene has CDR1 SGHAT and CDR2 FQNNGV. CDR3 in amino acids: CASSLVGGLSYEQYF. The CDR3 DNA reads TGTGCCAGCAGCTTAGTGGGGGGACTCTCCTACGAGCAGTACTTC.

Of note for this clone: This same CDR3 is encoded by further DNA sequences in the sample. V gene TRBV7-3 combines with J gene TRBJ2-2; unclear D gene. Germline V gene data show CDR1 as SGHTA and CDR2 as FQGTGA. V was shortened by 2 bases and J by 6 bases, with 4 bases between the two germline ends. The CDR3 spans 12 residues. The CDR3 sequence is CASSLPAGELFF. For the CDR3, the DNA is TGTGCCAGCAGCTTACCGGCCGGGGAGCTGTTTTTT.

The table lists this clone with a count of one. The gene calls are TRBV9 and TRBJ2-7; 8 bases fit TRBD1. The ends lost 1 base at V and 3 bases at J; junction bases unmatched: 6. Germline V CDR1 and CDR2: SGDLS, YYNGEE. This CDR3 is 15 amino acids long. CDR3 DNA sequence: TGTGCCAGCAGCGTAACCGGGACAGGAGACTACGAGCAGTACTTC. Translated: CASSVTGTGDYEQYF.

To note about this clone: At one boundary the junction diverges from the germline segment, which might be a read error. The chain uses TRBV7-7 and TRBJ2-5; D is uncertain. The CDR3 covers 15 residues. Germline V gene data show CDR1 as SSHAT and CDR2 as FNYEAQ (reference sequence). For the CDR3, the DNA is TGTGCTAGCAGCTTAGGTGGCCAATCGGCAGAGACCCAGTACTTC. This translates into CASSLGGQSAETQYF.

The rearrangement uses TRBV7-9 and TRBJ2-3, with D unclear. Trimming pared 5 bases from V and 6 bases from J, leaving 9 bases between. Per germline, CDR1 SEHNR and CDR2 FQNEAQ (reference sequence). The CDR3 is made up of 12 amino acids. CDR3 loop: CASSRSVDTQYF. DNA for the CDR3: TGTGCCAGCAGCCGATCGGTGGATACGCAGTATTTT. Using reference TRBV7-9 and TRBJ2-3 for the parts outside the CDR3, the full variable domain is DTGVSQNPRHKITKRGQNVTFRCDPISEHNRLYWYRQTLGQGPEFLTYFQNEAQLEKSRLLSDRFSAERPKGSFSTLEIQRTEQGDSAMYLCASSRSVDTQYFGPGTRLTVL.

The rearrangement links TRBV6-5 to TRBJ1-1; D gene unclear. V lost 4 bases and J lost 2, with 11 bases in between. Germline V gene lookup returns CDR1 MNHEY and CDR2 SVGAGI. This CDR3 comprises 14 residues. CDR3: CASSSKTGNTEAFF. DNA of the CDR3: TGTGCCAGCAGTTCCAAGACCGGTAACACTGAAGCTTTCTTT.

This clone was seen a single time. CDR3 DNA: TGTGCCAGCAGCCCCTACCACAGGAACACTGAAGCTTTCTTT. It yields the protein CASSPYHRNTEAFF. V is TRBV11-3 and J is TRBJ1-1; no definite D call. This CDR3 has 14 residues. The V gene's germline CDR1 is SGHNT and CDR2 YENEEA. V gave up 5 bases and J gave up 1 base, with 11 bases separating them.

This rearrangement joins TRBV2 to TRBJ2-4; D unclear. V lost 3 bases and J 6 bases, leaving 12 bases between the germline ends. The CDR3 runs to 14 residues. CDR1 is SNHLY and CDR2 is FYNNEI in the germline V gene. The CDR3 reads CASSDVGKGNIQYF. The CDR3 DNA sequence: TGTGCCAGCAGTGATGTGGGTAAGGGAAACATTCAGTACTTC.

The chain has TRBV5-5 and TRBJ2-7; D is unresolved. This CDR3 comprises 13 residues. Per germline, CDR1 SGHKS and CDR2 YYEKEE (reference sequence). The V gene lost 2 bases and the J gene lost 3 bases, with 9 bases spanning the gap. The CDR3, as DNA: TGTGCCAGCAGCTTCGGCCGGCGCTACGAGCAGTACTTC. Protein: CASSFGRRYEQYF.